One TCR beta chain is described in this entry. Data came from immunoSEQ multiplex PCR; TCRdb stores just in-frame clones and leaves some out. The sample has nearly 350,000 clones, about nine tenths seen once. This sample is part of a study of blood T cell repertoires in COVID-19. The germline V gene has CDR1 WSHSY and CDR2 SAAADI. CDR3 size: 17 residues. Trimming cost V 0 bases and J 0 bases, with 12 bases left between them. The source of this sequence is a woman aged 50 to 65 with COVID-19, enrolled during active disease. The sample taken for sequencing was peripheral blood. The chain combines TRBV10-2 with TRBJ2-1; weak D call: TRBD2 (5 bases). The CDR3 reads CASSESGLMSSYNEQFF. The CDR3 nucleotides read TGCGCCAGCAGTGAGTCAGGACTCATGAGCTCCTACAATGAGCAGTTCTTC.